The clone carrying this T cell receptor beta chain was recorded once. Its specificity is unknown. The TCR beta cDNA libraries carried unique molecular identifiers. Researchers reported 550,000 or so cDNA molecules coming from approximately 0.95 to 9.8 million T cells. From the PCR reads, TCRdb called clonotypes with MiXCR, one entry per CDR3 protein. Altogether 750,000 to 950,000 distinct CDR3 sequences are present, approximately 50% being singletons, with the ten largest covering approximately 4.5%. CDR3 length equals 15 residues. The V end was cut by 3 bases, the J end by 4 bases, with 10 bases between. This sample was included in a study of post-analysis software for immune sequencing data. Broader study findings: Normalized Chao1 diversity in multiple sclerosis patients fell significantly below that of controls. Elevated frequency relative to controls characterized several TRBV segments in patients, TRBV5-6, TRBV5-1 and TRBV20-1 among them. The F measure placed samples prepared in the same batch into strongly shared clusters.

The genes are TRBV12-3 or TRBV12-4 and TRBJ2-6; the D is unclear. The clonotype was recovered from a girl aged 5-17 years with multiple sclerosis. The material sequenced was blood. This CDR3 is CASSLGRTGANVLTF. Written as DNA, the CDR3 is TGTGCCAGCAGTTTGGGCCGAACCGGGGCCAACGTCCTGACTTTC.